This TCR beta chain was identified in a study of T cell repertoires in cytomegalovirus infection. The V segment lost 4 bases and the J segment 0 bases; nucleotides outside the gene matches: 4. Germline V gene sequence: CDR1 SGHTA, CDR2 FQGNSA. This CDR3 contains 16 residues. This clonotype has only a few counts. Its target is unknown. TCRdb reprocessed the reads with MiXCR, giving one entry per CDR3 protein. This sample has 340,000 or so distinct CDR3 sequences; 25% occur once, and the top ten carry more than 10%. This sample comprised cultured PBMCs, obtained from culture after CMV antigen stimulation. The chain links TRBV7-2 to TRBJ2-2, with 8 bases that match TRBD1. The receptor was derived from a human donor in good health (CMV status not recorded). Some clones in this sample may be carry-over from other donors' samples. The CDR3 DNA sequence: TGTGCCAGCAGCTATCCAGGGGGCGCGAACACCGGGGAGCTGTTTTTT. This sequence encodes CASSYPGGANTGELFF.